One and the same sample provided the 23 T cell receptor beta chains below, sequenced in a study of blood T cells in healthy people across ages. A second PCR of about 6 to 11 cycles used a sample-barcoded 5' primer and a J-beta primer mix. TCRdb fed the 5' RACE reads into MiXCR, producing one record per CDR3 protein. The sample consists of roughly 1.5 million distinct CDR3 sequences, approximately 39% of them appearing once. The source material was blood. The receptor set was obtained from a woman in her late teens or twenties in good health.

This clonotype has a handful of counts. The chain employs TRBV24-1 and TRBJ2-2, with TRBD2 identical over 8 bases. With 3 bases clipped from V and 5 bases from J, the junction kept 7 bases outside the gene matches. The CDR3 is made up of 16 amino acids. CDR1 and CDR2 (germline): KGHDR, SFDVKD. CDR3 nucleotide sequence: TGTGCCACCAGTGATCCCGGGACTAGTGGTACCGGGGAGCTGTTTTTT. This codes for CATSDPGTSGTGELFF.

There are many counts of this clonotype. The chain joins TRBV10-3 to TRBJ2-1, with a possible D match to TRBD1 (7 bases). The CDR3 is made up of 13 amino acids. Germline V gene sequence: CDR1 ENHRY, CDR2 SYGVKD. Trimming pared 4 bases from V and 7 bases from J, leaving 11 bases between. The CDR3 DNA sequence: TGTGCCATCAGTGGACAGGGAGGTAATGAGCAGTTCTTC. This sequence encodes CAISGQGGNEQFF.

The chain joins TRBV10-3 to TRBJ2-2; 8 bases map to TRBD2. Germline V gene data show CDR1 as ENHRY and CDR2 as SYGVKD. V lost 2 bases to trimming and J lost 5 bases; unmatched junction nucleotides: 4. The CDR3 has 15 residues. For the CDR3, the DNA is TGTGCCATCAGTGAGACAACTAGCGGTACCGGGGAGCTGTTTTTT. Protein sequence: CAISETTSGTGELFF.

The chain links TRBV3-1 to TRBJ2-5, with 7 bases that match TRBD2. The germline CDR1 and CDR2 sequences are LGHDT and YNNKEL (reference sequence). This CDR3 is 17 amino acids long. With V trimmed by 3 bases and J by 11 bases, 21 bases remained unmatched. The CDR3 sequence is CASSHPIGGGDGSEQYF. The DNA of the CDR3 is TGTGCCAGCAGCCACCCTATCGGGGGAGGGGACGGCAGTGAGCAGTACTTC.

This clonotype was picked up a small number of times. The chain has TRBV15 and TRBJ1-2; D is perhaps TRBD1 (6 bases). Germline V gives CDR1 LNHNV, CDR2 YYDKDF (reference sequence). The CDR3 sequence is 13 residues long. V was cut by 5 bases and J by 2 bases, with 9 bases left in between. Here the CDR3 reads CATSSRGNYGYTF. In nucleotides, the CDR3 is TGTGCCACCAGCTCCAGGGGAAACTATGGCTACACCTTC.

This chain uses TRBV4-3 with TRBJ1-2; unclear D gene. CDR1 and CDR2 from the germline V gene are LGHNA and YSLEER. V lost 1 base and J 8 bases, leaving 14 bases between the germline ends. This CDR3 has 14 amino acids. DNA for the CDR3: TGCGCCAGCAGCCAAGGAGAAGGAGGTTGGGGCTACACCTTC. Residues: CASSQGEGGWGYTF.

This clonotype was seen at least ten times. The rearrangement links TRBV5-1 to TRBJ2-1; the match to TRBD2 covers 9 bases. CDR1 SGHRS and CDR2 YFSETQ come from the germline V gene. After removal of 0 bases from V and 4 bases from J, the junction contained 2 bases not matched to a gene. The CDR3 is 15 amino acids. CDR3 residues: CASSLDSGGYNEQFF. The CDR3 DNA follows: TGCGCCAGCAGCTTGGATAGCGGGGGATACAATGAGCAGTTCTTC.

This clonotype was detected a few times. A much larger clone sits a single nucleotide away, making a read error possible. The CDR3 bases are TGCAGTGCCCCCGCCTCCGGTCGTTACTACAATGAGCAGTTCTTC. This encodes CSAPASGRYYNEQFF. The rearrangement uses TRBV20-1 and TRBJ2-1, with D unclear. V was pared by 6 bases and J by 3 bases, with 18 bases between. Germline V gene sequence: CDR1 DFQATT, CDR2 SNEGSKA (reference sequence). The CDR3 sequence is 15 residues long.

The chain couples TRBV27 to TRBJ2-3; no definite D call. V was clipped by 6 bases and J by 0 bases, with 16 bases between them. Germline CDR1 and CDR2: MNHEY and SMNVEV (reference sequence). The CDR3 is made up of 16 amino acids. The CDR3 DNA follows: TGTGCCAGCAGGACAATCTACGGTGCTAGCACAGATACGCAGTATTTT. It codes for CASRTIYGASTDTQYF.

Comments on this clonotype: The junction departs from the called germline gene at one end, perhaps through a read error. The gene calls are TRBV5-1 and TRBJ2-7; D ambiguous. The CDR3 extends over 14 amino acids. The V gene's germline CDR1 is SGHRS and CDR2 YFSETQ. CDR3 loop: CAGSLSVVSYEQYF. DNA for the CDR3: TGCGCCGGCAGCTTGTCCGTTGTCTCCTACGAGCAGTACTTC.

This clonotype was counted many times. V is TRBV7-2 and J is TRBJ1-4; possible D gene TRBD1, 6 bases. The CDR3 sequence is 15 residues long. Trimming left V 2 bases short and J 7 bases short, with 14 bases between. Germline CDR1 and CDR2: SGHTA and FQGNSA. CDR3: CASSLSPGEGEKLFF. As DNA, the CDR3 is TGTGCCAGCAGCTTATCCCCAGGGGAGGGTGAAAAACTGTTTTTT.

The chain uses TRBV24-1 and TRBJ2-5, with 7 bases aligning to TRBD1. This CDR3 is built from 15 residues. After removal of 7 bases from V and 11 bases from J, the junction contained 18 bases not matched to a gene. The germline gives CDR1 KGHDR, CDR2 SFDVKD. CDR3 bases: TGTGCCACCAGCCAAACCAGGGACAGCCGAGAAGAGCAGTACTTC. Translation gives CATSQTRDSREEQYF.

The chain joins TRBV18 to TRBJ2-1; the D gene could be TRBD1 or TRBD2 (6 bases each). The CDR3 covers 15 residues. Per the germline V gene, CDR1 is KGHSH and CDR2 is LQKENI. V was clipped by 2 bases and J by 8 bases, with 16 bases between them. The chain's CDR3 is CASSPYGGTSDEQFF. The CDR3 DNA is TGTGCCAGCTCACCATATGGCGGGACAAGTGATGAGCAGTTCTTC.

This clonotype was observed a few times. This chain connects TRBV6-6 to TRBJ1-2; 8 bases match TRBD1. Germline CDR1 and CDR2: MNHNY and SVGAGI (reference sequence). With 2 bases clipped from V and 4 bases from J, the junction kept 6 bases outside the gene matches. This CDR3 contains 15 residues. Written as DNA, the CDR3 is TGTGCCAGCAGTTACCCCGGACAGGGAACCTATGGCTACACCTTC. Translation gives CASSYPGQGTYGYTF.

The V and J genes are TRBV27 and TRBJ1-6; D unclear. The germline V gene encodes CDR1 MNHEY and CDR2 SMNVEV (reference sequence). V dropped 3 bases and J dropped 10 bases, with 13 bases sitting between them. The CDR3 totals 14 residues. The CDR3: CASSLGRLESPLHF. CDR3 nucleotide sequence: TGTGCCAGCAGTTTGGGCAGACTTGAGTCACCCCTCCACTTT.

The chain employs TRBV3-1 and TRBJ2-7; D not resolved. This CDR3 is 12 amino acids long. V dropped 0 bases and J dropped 7 bases, with 7 bases sitting between them. Germline CDR1 reads LGHDT; CDR2 reads YNNKEL (reference sequence). CDR3 residues: CASSQDFREQYF. The CDR3 coding sequence is TGTGCCAGCAGCCAAGATTTCCGTGAGCAGTACTTC.

V is TRBV12-3 or TRBV12-4 and J is TRBJ1-1, with a possible D match to TRBD1 (6 bases). The CDR3 totals 15 residues. V was cut by 6 bases and J by 5 bases, with 19 bases left in between. The CDR3 is CASRTVGGRMTEAFF. CDR3 nucleotide sequence: TGTGCCAGCAGAACCGTCGGGGGGCGGATGACTGAAGCTTTCTTT.

The chain combines TRBV6-4 with TRBJ2-3; 8 nucleotides align to TRBD1. The V gene end was trimmed by 6 bases and the J gene end by 3 bases; junction bases not matched to a gene: 5. CDR3 length: 14 amino acids. Germline CDR1 and CDR2: MRHNA and SNTAGT. Written as DNA, the CDR3 is TGTGCCAGCAGATCGGACAGGGTAACAGATACGCAGTATTTT. Translated, it gives CASRSDRVTDTQYF.

The gene calls are TRBV4-3 and TRBJ2-3, with a possible D match to TRBD2 (5 bases). CDR3 size: 14 residues. Germline V CDR1 and CDR2: LGHNA, YSLEER. V lost 1 base and J lost 6, with 11 bases in between. CDR3 coding DNA: TGCGCCAGCAGCCAAGTCCGACCTAGCGATACGCAGTATTTT. Amino acid sequence: CASSQVRPSDTQYF.

V is TRBV28 and J is TRBJ2-7; 9 positions match TRBD1. The V and J ends lost 7 bases and 6 bases, in that order; junction bases with no gene match: 10. The CDR3 runs 14 residues. Per germline, CDR1 MDHEN and CDR2 SYDVKM. The CDR3 DNA is TGTGCCAGCACTTTCTCGGGACAGGGCTCCGAGCAGTACTTC. It encodes CASTFSGQGSEQYF.

The chain links TRBV12-3 or TRBV12-4 to TRBJ1-2; TRBD1 matches at 7 bases. With 3 bases clipped from V and 2 bases from J, the junction kept 12 bases outside the gene matches. The length of the CDR3 is 17 residues. The CDR3 sequence: CASSFRQGAVPNYGYTF. The CDR3 DNA reads as TGTGCCAGCAGTTTCAGACAGGGAGCCGTGCCCAACTATGGCTACACCTTC.

The chain recombines TRBV7-2 with TRBJ1-2; D remains unclear. Germline V lookup: CDR1 SGHTA, CDR2 FQGNSA. Trimming stripped 5 bases from V and 2 bases from J, with 12 bases between. This CDR3 is built from 14 residues. DNA for the CDR3: TGTGCCAGCAGCGTAGAAGTAACCAACTATGGCTACACCTTC. Translation: CASSVEVTNYGYTF.

The chain couples TRBV7-8 to TRBJ1-5; 7 bases agree with TRBD1. Per germline, CDR1 SGHVS and CDR2 FQNEAQ. The CDR3 has 19 residues. V trimming: 4 bases; J trimming: 2 bases; junction bases outside the gene matches: 17. The CDR3 reads CASSSARGQTFRGNQPQHF. The CDR3 region has the DNA TGTGCCAGCAGCTCAGCCCGGGGACAGACATTTAGGGGCAATCAGCCCCAGCATTTT.